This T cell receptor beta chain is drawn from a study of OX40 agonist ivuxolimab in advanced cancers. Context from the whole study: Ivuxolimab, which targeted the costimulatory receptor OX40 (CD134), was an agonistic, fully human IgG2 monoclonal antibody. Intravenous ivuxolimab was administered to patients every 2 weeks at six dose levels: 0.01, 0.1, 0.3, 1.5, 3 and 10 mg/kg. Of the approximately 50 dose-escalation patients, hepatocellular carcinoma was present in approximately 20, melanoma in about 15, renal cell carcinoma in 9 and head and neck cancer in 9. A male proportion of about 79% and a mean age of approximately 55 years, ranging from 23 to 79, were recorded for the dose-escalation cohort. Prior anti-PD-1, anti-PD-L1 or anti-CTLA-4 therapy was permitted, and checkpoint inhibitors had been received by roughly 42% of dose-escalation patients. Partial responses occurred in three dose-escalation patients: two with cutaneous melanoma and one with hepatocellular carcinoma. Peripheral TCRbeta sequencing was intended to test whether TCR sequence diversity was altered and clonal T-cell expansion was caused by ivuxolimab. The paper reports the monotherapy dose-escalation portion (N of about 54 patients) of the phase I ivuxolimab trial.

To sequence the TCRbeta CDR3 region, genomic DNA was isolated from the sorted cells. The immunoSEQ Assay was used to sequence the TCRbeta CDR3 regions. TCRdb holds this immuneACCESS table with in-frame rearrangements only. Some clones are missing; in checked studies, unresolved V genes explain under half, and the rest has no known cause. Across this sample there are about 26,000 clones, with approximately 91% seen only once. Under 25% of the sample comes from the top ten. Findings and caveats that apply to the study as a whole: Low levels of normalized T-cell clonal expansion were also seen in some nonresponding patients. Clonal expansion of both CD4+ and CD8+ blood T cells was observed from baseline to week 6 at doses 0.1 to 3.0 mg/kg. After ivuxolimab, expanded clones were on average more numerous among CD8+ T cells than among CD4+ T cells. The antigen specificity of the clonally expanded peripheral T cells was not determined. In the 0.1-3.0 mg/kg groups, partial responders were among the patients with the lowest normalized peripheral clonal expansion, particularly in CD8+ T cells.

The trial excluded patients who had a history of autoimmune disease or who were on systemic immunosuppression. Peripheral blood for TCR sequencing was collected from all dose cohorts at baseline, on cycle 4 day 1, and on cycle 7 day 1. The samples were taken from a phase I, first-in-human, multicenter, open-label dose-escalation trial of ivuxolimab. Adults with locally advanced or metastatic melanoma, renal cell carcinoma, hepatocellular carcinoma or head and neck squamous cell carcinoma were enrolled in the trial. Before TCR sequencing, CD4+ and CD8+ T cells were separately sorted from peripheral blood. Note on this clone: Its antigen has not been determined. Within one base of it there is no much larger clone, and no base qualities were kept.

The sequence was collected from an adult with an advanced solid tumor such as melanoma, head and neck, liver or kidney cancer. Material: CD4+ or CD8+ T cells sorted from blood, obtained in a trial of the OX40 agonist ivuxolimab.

The CDR3 protein sequence reads: CASSFRTEETQYF. The bases read TGTGCCAGCAGCTTTCGGACAGAAGAGACCCAGTACTTC. The chain joins TRBV5-4 to TRBJ2-5; tentative D gene TRBD1, with 6 bases matching. The CDR3 contains 13 residues, cysteine and phenylalanine counted. Only the CDR3 part of the read is kept: 39 bases, read in frame from the first base. CDR1 SGHNT and CDR2 YYREEE are derived from the germline V gene (reference sequence). V is pared back by 2 bases and J by 3 bases, with 8 bases lying between the germline termini. Joined to the reference TRBV5-4 and TRBJ2-5 proteins, this CDR3 gives the full variable domain: ETGVTQSPTHLIKTRGQQVTLRCSSQSGHNTVSWYQQALGQGPQFIFQYYREEENGRGNFPPRFSGLQFPNYSSELNVNALELDDSALYLCASSFRTEETQYFGPGTRLLVL.